This T cell receptor (beta chain) was obtained from a study of control samples from healthy donors and cancer patients (TCRdb year 2020). The library was made by the immunoSEQ multiplex PCR assay. TCRdb holds this immuneACCESS table with in-frame rearrangements only. Some clones are missing; in checked studies, unresolved V genes explain under half, and the rest has no known cause. The sample data list 95,000 to 130,000 clones, and about 94% of these were observed just once. The ten most abundant clones make up about 2.5% of the sample. Details on this clone: The antigen it binds to is not known. No base quality values were provided; no much bigger clone lies one nucleotide off.

Including cysteine and phenylalanine, the CDR3 has 15 amino acids. This entry keeps only the CDR3 DNA: 45 bases, framed from base 1. Trimming at the junction amounts to 5 bases on V and 4 bases on J, and the germline ends lie 17 bases apart. The germline V gene (reference sequence) specifies PRHDT as CDR1 and FYEKMQ as CDR2. This TCR derives from a man aged 25 to 45 in good health. The chain employs TRBV13 and TRBJ1-2; tentative D gene TRBD1, with 6 bases matching. Sequencing was done on a sample of blood. The CDR3 protein sequence reads: CASSRPADSTYGYTF. The DNA is as follows: TGTGCCAGCAGCCGACCAGCGGACAGTACCTATGGCTACACCTTC.